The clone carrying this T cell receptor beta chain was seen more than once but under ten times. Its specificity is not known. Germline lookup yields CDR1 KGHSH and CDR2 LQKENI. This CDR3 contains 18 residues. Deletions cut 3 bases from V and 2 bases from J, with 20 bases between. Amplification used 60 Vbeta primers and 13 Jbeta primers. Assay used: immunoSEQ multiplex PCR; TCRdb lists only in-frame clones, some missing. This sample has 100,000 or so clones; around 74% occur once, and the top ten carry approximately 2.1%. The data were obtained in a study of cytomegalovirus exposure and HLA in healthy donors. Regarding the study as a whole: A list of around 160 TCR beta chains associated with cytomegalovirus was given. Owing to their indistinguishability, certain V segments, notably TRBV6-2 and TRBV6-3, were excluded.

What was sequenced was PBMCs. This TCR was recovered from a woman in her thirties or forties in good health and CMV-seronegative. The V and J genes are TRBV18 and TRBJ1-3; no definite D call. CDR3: CASSPAGSRTDTGNTIYF. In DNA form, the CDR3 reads TGTGCCAGCTCACCGGCCGGATCCAGGACTGACACTGGAAACACCATATATTTT.